This T cell receptor (beta chain) was captured in a study of blood T cell repertoires in COVID-19. Study information: Collection of acute and convalescent COVID-19 samples took place in the United States, Italy and Spain. Sources were T cells, B-cell-depleted T cells, or PBMCs; the material itself was cDNA or gDNA.

Germline lookup yields CDR1 SGHVS and CDR2 FNYEAQ. The CDR3 covers 14 residues. V was cut by 3 bases and J by 1 base, with 9 bases left in between. Original analysis: Nucleated cell number was recorded as an estimate derived from reference gene primer amplification. Only in-frame clones appear in the TCRdb table, and some are missing; sequencing was by immunoSEQ multiplex PCR. V, J and clone size are those of that table, while D and trimming were read from the DNA. Among 250,000 or so clones listed, 70% to 90% were seen once. The receptor's source is a man aged 60 to 75 with acute or convalescent COVID-19. V and J are TRBV7-6 and TRBJ1-1, with D possibly matching TRBD1 (5 bases). The sample taken for sequencing was peripheral blood. In DNA, the CDR3 is TGTGCCAGCAGCTTGGGGGGAAGGAACACTGAAGCTTTCTTT. This gives the protein CASSLGGRNTEAFF.